This entry features one TCR beta chain sequence. The antigen remains undetermined. This sample is part of a study of a mutant IDH1 vaccine in newly diagnosed glioma. Across the whole study: Each patient was administered eight vaccinations, scheduled in weeks 1, 3, 5, 7, 11, 15, 19 and 23. The study started vaccination 4-6 weeks after radiotherapy alone, or with temozolomide cycles. Treated patients had a mean age of approximately 40 years and a sex split that was around 60% male and 37.5% female.

The CDR3 length is 13 residues. V dropped 5 bases and J dropped 4 bases, with 9 bases sitting between them. Germline assignment: CDR1 SGHRS and CDR2 YFSETQ. Time point described: week 5, during vaccination. A single vaccine dose contained 300 ug of mutant IDH1 20-mer peptide, and topical imiquimod was used with it. Each donor presented with a new WHO grade 3 or 4 astrocytoma that tested IDH1-mutant and showed ATRX loss. The method was immunoSEQ multiplex PCR; TCRdb's version includes in-frame clones alone and lacks a portion of them. The sample yields around 50,000 clones, 70% to 90% seen once. This specimen was PBMCs, taken from a glioma patient whose treatment included an IDH1 peptide vaccine. V gene TRBV5-1 combines with J gene TRBJ2-2; D uncertain. The receptor was derived from a woman aged 40 to 49 with glioma. This CDR3 reads CASSQQLTGELFF. The CDR3 nucleotides are TGCGCCAGCAGTCAACAGCTCACCGGGGAGCTGTTTTTT.